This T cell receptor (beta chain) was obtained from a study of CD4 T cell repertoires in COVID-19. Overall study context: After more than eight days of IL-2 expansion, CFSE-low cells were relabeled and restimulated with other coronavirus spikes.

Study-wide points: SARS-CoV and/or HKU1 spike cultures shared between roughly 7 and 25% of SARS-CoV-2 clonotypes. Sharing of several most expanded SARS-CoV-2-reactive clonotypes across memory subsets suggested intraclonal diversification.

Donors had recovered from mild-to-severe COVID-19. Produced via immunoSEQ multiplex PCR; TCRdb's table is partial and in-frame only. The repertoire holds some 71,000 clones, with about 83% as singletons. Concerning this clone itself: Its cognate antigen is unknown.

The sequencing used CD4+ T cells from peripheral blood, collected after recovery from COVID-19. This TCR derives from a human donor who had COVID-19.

CDR3 sequence (DNA): TGCGCCAGCAGCGCTTCTAACACAGATACGCAGTATTTT. This codes for CASSASNTDTQYF. The chain has TRBV5-1 and TRBJ2-3; D not resolved. Per the germline V gene, CDR1 is SGHRS and CDR2 is YFSETQ. V lost 4 bases, J lost 2 bases, and 8 bases lay in between. This CDR3 region has 13 residues.